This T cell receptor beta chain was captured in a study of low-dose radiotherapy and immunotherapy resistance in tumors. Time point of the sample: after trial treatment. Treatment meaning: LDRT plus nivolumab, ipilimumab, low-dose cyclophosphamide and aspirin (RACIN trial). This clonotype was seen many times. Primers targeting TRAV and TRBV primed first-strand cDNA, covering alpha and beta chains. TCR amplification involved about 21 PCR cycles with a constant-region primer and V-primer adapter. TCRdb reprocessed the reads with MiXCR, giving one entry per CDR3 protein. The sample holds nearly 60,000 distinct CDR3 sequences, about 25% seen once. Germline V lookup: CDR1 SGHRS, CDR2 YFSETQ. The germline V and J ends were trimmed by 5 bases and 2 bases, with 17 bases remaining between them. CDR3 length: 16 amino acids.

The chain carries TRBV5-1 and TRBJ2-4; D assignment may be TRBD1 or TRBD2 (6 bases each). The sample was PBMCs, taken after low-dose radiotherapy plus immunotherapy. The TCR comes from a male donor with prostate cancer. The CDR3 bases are TGCGCCAGCAGTAGGACAGCGGCGGGGACCAAAAACATTCAGTACTTC. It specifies CASSRTAAGTKNIQYF.